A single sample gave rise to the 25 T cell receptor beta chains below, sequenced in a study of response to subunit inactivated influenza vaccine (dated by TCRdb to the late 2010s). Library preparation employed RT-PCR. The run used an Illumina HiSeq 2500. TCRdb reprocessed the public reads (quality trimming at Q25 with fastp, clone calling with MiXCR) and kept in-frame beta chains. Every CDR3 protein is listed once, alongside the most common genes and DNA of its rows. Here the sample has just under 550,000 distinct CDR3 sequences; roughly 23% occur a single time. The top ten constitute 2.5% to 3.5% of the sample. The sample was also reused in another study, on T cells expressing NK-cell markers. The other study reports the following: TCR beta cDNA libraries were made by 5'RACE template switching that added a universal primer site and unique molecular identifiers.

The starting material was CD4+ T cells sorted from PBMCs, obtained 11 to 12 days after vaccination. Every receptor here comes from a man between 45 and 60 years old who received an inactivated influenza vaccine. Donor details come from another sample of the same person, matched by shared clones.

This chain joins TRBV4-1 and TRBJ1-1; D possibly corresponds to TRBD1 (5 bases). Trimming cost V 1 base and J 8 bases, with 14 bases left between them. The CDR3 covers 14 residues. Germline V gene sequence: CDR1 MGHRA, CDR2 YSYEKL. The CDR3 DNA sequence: TGCGCCAGCAGCCAAGGCAGGGTCGACGGGGAAGCTTTCTTT. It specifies CASSQGRVDGEAFF.

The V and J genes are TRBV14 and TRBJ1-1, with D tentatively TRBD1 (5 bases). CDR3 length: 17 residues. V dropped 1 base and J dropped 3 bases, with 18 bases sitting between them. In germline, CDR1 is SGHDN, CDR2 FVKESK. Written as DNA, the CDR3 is TGTGCCAGCAGCCAAGCCCGTTTCTACGGGGGAGACACTGAAGCTTTCTTT. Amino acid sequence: CASSQARFYGGDTEAFF.

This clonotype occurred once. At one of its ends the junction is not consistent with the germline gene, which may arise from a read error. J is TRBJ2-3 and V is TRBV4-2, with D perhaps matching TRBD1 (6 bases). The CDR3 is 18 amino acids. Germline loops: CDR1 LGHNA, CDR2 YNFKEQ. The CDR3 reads CASSQGLDQELAGDTQYF. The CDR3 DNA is TGTGCCAGCAGCCAGGGGTTAGATCAAGAGTTAGCAGGGGATACGCAATATTTT.

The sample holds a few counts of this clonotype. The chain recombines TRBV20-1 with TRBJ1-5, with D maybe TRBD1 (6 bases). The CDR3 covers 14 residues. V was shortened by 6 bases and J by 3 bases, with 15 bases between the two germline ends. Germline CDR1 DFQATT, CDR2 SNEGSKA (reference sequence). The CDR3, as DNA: TGCAGTGCACCAACGGACAGCGTCAATCAGCCCCAGCATTTT. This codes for CSAPTDSVNQPQHF.

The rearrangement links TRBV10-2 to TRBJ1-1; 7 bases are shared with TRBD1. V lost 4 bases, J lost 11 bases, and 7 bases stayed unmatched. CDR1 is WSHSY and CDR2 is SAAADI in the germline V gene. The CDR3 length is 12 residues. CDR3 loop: CASSVTGLEAFF. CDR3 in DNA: TGCGCCAGCAGTGTGACAGGGTTAGAGGCTTTCTTT.

Written as DNA, the CDR3 is TGTGCCTGGAGTGTACAGGGGTTCGAGCAGTACTTC. This encodes CAWSVQGFEQYF. V gene TRBV30 combines with J gene TRBJ2-7, with 7 bases fitting TRBD1. The CDR3 covers 12 residues. The J segment lost 6 bases and the V segment lost 0 bases, leaving 2 bases of the junction unmatched. Germline lookup yields CDR1 GTSNPN and CDR2 SVGIG (reference sequence).

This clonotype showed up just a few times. Written as DNA, the CDR3 is TGTGCCATCAGGCAGGCACGGGAGCTGTTTTTT. Encoded protein: CAIRQARELFF. V is TRBV10-3 and J is TRBJ2-2, with D unclear. V lost 6 bases to trimming and J lost 9 bases, with 8 bases between them. CDR3 length equals 11 residues. Germline V gene sequence: CDR1 ENHRY, CDR2 SYGVKD.

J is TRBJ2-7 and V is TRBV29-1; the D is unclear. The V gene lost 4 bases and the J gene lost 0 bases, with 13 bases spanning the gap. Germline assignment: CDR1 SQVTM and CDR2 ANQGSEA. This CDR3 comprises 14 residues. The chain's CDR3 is CSVAETLGSYEQYF. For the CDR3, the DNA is TGCAGCGTTGCTGAGACATTAGGCTCCTACGAGCAGTACTTC.

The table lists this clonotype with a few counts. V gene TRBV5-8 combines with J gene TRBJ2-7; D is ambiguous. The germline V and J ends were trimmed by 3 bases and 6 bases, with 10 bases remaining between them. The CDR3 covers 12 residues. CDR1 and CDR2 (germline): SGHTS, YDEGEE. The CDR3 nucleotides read TGTGCCAGCAGCTATGAGGTAACCGAGCAGTACTTC. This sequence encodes CASSYEVTEQYF.

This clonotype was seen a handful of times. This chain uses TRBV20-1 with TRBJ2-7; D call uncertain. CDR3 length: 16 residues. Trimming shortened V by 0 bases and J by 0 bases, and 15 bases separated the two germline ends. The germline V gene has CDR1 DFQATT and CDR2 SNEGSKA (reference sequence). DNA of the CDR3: TGCAGTGCTAGAGATCTGGTTGATTTCAGCTCCTACGAGCAGTACTTC. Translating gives CSARDLVDFSSYEQYF.

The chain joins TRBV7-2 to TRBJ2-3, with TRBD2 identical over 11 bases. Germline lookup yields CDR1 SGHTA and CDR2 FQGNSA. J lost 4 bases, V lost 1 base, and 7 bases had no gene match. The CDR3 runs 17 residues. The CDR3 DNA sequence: TGTGCCAGCAGCTTAGTCGGTAGCGGGAGGGGGTCAGATACGCAGTATTTT. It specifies CASSLVGSGRGSDTQYF.

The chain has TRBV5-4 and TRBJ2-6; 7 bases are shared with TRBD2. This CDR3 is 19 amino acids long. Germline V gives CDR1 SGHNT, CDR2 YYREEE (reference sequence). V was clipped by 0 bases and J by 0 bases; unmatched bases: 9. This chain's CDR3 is CASSLGSATGGSGANVLTF. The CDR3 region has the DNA TGTGCCAGCAGCTTGGGGTCGGCCACGGGGGGCTCTGGGGCCAACGTCCTGACTTTC. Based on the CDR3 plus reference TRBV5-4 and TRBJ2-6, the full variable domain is ETGVTQSPTHLIKTRGQQVTLRCSSQSGHNTVSWYQQALGQGPQFIFQYYREEENGRGNFPPRFSGLQFPNYSSELNVNALELDDSALYLCASSLGSATGGSGANVLTFGAGSRLTVL.

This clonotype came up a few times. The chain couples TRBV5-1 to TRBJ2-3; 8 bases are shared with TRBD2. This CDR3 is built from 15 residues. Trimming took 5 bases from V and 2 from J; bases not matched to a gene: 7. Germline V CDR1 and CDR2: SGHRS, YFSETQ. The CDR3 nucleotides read TGCGCCAGCAGAACAGCGGGGGACTTCACAGATACGCAGTATTTT. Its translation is CASRTAGDFTDTQYF.

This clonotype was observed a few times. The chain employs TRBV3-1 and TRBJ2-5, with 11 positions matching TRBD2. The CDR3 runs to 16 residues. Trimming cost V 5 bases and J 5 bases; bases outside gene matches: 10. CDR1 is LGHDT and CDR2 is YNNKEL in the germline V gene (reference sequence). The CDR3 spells CASSFRLAGRGETQYF. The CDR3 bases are TGTGCCAGCAGCTTCCGACTAGCGGGAAGAGGGGAGACCCAGTACTTC.

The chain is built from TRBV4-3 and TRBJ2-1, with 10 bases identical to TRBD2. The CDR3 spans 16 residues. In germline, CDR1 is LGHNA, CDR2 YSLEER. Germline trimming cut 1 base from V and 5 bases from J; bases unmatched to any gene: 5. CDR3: CASSQAASGGHNEQFF. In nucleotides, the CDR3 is TGCGCCAGCAGCCAAGCCGCTAGCGGGGGTCACAATGAGCAGTTCTTC.

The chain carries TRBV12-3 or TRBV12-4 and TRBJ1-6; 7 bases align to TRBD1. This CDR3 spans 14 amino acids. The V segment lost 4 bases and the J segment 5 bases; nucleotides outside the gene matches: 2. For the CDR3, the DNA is TGTGCCAGCAGTTGGGACAGTAATAATTCACCCCTCCACTTT. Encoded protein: CASSWDSNNSPLHF.

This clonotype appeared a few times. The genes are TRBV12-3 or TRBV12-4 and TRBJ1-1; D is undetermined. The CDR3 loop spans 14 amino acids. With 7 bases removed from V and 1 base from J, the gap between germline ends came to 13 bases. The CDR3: CASTDLQPNTEAFF. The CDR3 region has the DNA TGTGCCAGCACTGATCTACAGCCGAACACTGAAGCTTTCTTT.

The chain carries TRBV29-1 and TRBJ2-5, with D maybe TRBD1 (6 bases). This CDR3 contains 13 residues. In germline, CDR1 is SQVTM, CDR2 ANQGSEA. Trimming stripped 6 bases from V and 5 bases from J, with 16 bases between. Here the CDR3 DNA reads TGCAGCGTGGAGGACAGATTTCGGGAGACCCAGTACTTC. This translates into CSVEDRFRETQYF.

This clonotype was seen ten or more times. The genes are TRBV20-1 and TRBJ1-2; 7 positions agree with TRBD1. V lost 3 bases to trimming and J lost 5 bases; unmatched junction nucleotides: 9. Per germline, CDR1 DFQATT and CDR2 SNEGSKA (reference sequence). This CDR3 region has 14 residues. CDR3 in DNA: TGCAGTGCTAGGGGAATACAGGGGAAATATGGCTACACCTTC. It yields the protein CSARGIQGKYGYTF.

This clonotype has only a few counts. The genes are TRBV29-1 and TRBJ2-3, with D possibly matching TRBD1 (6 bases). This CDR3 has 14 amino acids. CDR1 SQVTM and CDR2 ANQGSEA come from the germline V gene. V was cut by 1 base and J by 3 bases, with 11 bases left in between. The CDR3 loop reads CSVEGQARTDTQYF. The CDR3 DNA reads TGCAGCGTTGAAGGACAGGCCAGAACAGATACGCAGTATTTT.

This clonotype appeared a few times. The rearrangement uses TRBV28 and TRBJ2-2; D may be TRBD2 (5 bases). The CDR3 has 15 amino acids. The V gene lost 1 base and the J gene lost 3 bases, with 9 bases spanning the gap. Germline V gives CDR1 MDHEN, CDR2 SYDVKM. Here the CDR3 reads CASSLFTGDTGELFF. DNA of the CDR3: TGTGCCAGCAGTTTATTTACCGGGGACACCGGGGAGCTGTTTTTT.

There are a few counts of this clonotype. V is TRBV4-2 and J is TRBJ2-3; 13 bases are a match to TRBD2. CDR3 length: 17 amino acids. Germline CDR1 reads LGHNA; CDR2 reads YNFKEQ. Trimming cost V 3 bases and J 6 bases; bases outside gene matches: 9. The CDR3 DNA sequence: TGTGCCAGCAGCCAGGCCAGGACTAGCGGGGGAGGGGATACGCAGTATTTT. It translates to CASSQARTSGGGDTQYF.

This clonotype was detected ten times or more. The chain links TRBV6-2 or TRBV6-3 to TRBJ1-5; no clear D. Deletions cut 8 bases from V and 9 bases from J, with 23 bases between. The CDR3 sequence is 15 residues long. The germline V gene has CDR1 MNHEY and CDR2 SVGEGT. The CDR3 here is CASLERGGALAPQHF. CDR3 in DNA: TGTGCCAGCTTAGAACGTGGAGGAGCCCTTGCGCCCCAGCATTTT.

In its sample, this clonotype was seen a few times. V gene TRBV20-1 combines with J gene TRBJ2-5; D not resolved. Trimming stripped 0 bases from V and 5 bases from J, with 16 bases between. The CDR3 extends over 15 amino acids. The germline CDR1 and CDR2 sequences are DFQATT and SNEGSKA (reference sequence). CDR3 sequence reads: CSARDPLGVLETQYF. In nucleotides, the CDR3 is TGCAGTGCTAGAGATCCCCTTGGGGTTTTGGAGACCCAGTACTTC.

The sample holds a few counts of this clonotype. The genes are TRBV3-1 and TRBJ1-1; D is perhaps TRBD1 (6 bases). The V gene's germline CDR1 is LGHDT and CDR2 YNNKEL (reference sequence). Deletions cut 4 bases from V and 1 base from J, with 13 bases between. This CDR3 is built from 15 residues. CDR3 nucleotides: TGTGCCAGCAGCCCACAGGGAAGTGCGAACACTGAAGCTTTCTTT. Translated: CASSPQGSANTEAFF.